Reported below is one T cell receptor beta chain. This receptor's antigen is unknown. The sample holds no much larger clone one base away, and base qualities are not on file. This entry is derived from a study of Graves' ophthalmopathy and Graves' hyperthyroidism (dated by TCRdb to the late 2010s). Regarding the research as a whole: Peripheral blood was collected before any treatment was given, at the time of initial diagnosis. To tell Graves' ophthalmopathy apart from Graves' hyperthyroidism, and to predict which patients would progress to ophthalmopathy, the study relied on TCR beta repertoire signatures. In total, 135 blood samples were TCR-sequenced: some 40 ophthalmopathy, some 80 hyperthyroidism and roughly 17 hyperthyroidism-to-ophthalmopathy patients. To explore V-J signatures distinguishing ophthalmopathy from hyperthyroidism, a discovery set of 100 patients (about 44 ophthalmopathy, 55 to 60 stable hyperthyroidism) was enrolled. The independent validation cohort included about 19 hyperthyroidism patients plus 17 patients who later progressed from hyperthyroidism to ophthalmopathy. In a handful of hyperthyroidism patients, the T-cell repertoire of thyroid tissue was compared with the T-cell repertoire of blood. Following sample collection, hyperthyroidism patients were given methimazole at a starting dose of 30 mg daily, and ophthalmopathy patients were given high-dose intravenous methylprednisolone. The 75 to 100 discovery patients were randomly split 7:3 into training and test sets. Results the study describes overall, beyond this receptor: The 13-signature model separated ophthalmopathy from stable hyperthyroidism with 85% to 90% sensitivity and around 81% specificity in cross-validation, and 80%/75% in the test set. Most of the expanded thyroid clonotypes with a frequency above 0.001 were also detected in blood, and it was suggested that the thyroid immune response may be reflected by blood repertoires. In validation, the model predicted ophthalmopathy progression with 70.59% sensitivity and roughly 78% specificity; fewer than 15 predicted patients were CT-confirmed with GO in a median of about 6.2 months. No statistical method was used to set the sample size in advance, and the investigators knew which group each participant was assigned to.

Patients with ophthalmopathy had moderately to severely active disease, with a Clinical Activity Score of 3 or more, a NOSPECS grade of 4 or more, and a disease duration of less than 3 months. Patients were excluded if they had other autoimmune diseases, uncontrolled infections, pregnancy or lactation. Clinical symptoms, serum thyroxine, TRAb, thyroid ultrasound and orbital computed tomography formed the basis of the diagnosis. Using Ficoll-Paque density gradient centrifugation, PBMCs were isolated from approximately 11 ml of fresh peripheral blood. Total RNA was extracted using Trizol reagent, and RNA quality was checked on an Agilent 2100 Bioanalyzer. TCR beta CDR3 regions were amplified from RNA transcripts for repertoire sequencing. The first round of RT-PCR was done with HTBI primers and the Qiagen OneStep RT-PCR kit, and was followed by a second round of multiplex PCR, then size selection and purification. Libraries were sequenced on an Illumina HiSeq2000 using paired-end 100 bp reads. In the paper's pipeline: Reads were processed with SOAPnuke, discarding reads with adapters, uncalled bases, mean Phred below 15, or no exact constant-primer or identifier match. High-quality paired reads were merged with COPE v1.2.5. Clonotypes were defined as unique nucleotide sequences and were aligned to IMGT TRB V, D and J references using MiTCR v1.1. Analysis was restricted to V-J combinations with a frequency above 0.0001, which covered approximately 99% of repertoires. For each V-J combination, a TCR clonal expansion and chaos score was defined as F50 clonal expansion divided by the chaos observed in the TCRdist matrix. Welch's t-statistics and random forest were used to narrow the features down to around 13 V-J combinations, which were then fed into a naive Bayes classifier. The similarity between thyroid and blood repertoires was quantified using the Morisita-Horn index. Through fastp at Q25 and MiXCR, TCRdb rebuilt clones from the public reads, retaining in-frame beta chains. Each CDR3 protein appears once, grouped with its most common genes and DNA. Here the V and J calls rest on TCRdb's processing, not on the authors' analysis. The sample table lists around 400,000 distinct CDR3 sequences, about 16% of them with a count of one. The ten largest account for 1.5% to 2% of the sample.

The source is a young woman with Graves' ophthalmopathy. Donor details come from another sample of the same person, matched by shared clones. The specimen sequenced was peripheral blood.

The DNA sequence is as follows: TGTGCCAGCAAGGCTAGCGGGAGCCTCGGAGGATTAGGCTACGAGCAGTACTTC. Translation gives CASKASGSLGGLGYEQYF. The chain couples TRBV27 to TRBJ2-7; 10 middle bases align to TRBD2. The CDR3 contains 18 residues, cysteine and phenylalanine counted. The kept DNA is CDR3 alone, 54 bases in frame from the first base. At the junction V is shortened by 7 bases and J by 3 bases; bases outside the gene matches: 18. CDR1 is given as MNHEY and CDR2 as SMNVEV, both from the germline V gene (reference sequence).